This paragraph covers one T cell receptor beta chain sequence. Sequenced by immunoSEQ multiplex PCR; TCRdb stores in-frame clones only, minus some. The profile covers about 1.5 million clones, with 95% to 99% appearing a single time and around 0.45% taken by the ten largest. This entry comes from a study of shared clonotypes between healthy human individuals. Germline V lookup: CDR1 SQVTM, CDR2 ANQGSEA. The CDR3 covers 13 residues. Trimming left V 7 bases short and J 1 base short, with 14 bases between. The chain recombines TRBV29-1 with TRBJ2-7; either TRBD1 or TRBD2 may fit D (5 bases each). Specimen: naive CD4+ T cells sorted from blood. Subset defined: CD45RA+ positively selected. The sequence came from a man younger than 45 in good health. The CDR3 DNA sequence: TGCAGCGGTACCGGGACGGATTCCTACGAGCAGTACTTC. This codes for CSGTGTDSYEQYF.